The 2 T cell receptor beta chains given below trace back to one sample, sequenced in a study of CD8 T cells in ankylosing spondylitis. TCRdb re-called the 5' RACE reads through MiXCR, storing one row per CDR3 protein. The sample lists 200,000 or so distinct CDR3 sequences; 15% to 20% were seen once. Material: blood, either unsorted or a sorted T cell fraction (not recorded which). The origin of the receptors is a male donor under 30 with ankylosing spondylitis or in good health (not recorded which).

Ten or more counts support this clonotype. This chain links TRBV6-2 or TRBV6-3 with TRBJ1-5, with a tentative D call TRBD1 (5 bases). The V end lost 6 bases, the J end lost 4 bases, and 13 bases lay between the germline ends. This CDR3 is 14 amino acids long. Germline CDR1 and CDR2: MNHEY and SVGEGT. The CDR3 spells CASSPGTENQPQHF. CDR3 DNA sequence: TGTGCCAGCAGCCCGGGGACGGAGAATCAGCCCCAGCATTTT.

This clonotype was counted at least ten times. The J gene is TRBJ2-5, the V gene TRBV7-9; tentative D call: TRBD1 (5 bases). Germline lookup yields CDR1 SEHNR and CDR2 FQNEAQ (reference sequence). The CDR3 loop spans 16 amino acids. The V end lost 5 bases, the J end lost 5 bases, and 21 bases lay between the germline ends. This chain's CDR3 is CASSISSPTASETQYF. The CDR3 bases are TGTGCCAGCAGCATCTCTTCCCCGACAGCGAGCGAGACCCAGTACTTC.